The entry below describes one TCR beta chain. Its antigen is not identified. TCRdb re-derived calls from the reads in MiXCR, one entry per CDR3 protein. The sample has some 500,000 distinct CDR3 sequences, approximately 40% seen once. The length of the CDR3 is 12 residues. Germline V gives CDR1 MNHNS, CDR2 SASEGT. V lost 6 bases and J lost 2, with 8 bases in between. The data originate from a study of T cell repertoires in cytomegalovirus infection. Turning to the study itself: The authors used CMV epitopes that were HLA-C-restricted (recently identified) and HLA-B-restricted (well studied). From public TCR beta signatures came an indication of both CMV infection and matching HLA type. Study-wide findings and caveats: HLA-C-restricted, CMV-specific TCR beta clonotypes were dominant ex vivo. Cumulative public TCR beta family frequency identified carriers of CMV plus the relevant HLA.

The sequencing here drew on cultured PBMCs, taken from culture after CMV antigen stimulation. The J gene is TRBJ2-7, the V gene TRBV6-1; D is unresolved. This clonotype originated in a human donor in good health (CMV status not recorded). Some clones in this sample may be carry-over from other donors' samples. The CDR3 spells CASRGYTYEQYF. The CDR3 region has the DNA TGTGCCAGCAGGGGATATACCTACGAGCAGTACTTC.